Included here is one TCR beta chain sequence, with context. What it binds is not known. TCRdb's copy holds only in-frame clones and misses some; the assay was immunoSEQ multiplex PCR. The sample includes 12,000 to 15,000 clones, 86% seen only once; the top ten take approximately 6.3%. Tumor samples were obtained before definitive surgery or chemotherapy. The sample comes from a study of high-grade serous ovarian cancer treatment subgroups. About the research overall: On average, 14,192 reads and 7,000 to 8,500 unique TCR beta rearrangements were obtained per sample.

The study's findings and limits: The analyses considered CDR3 and ignored CDR1 and CDR2.

This TCR derives from a human donor with high-grade serous ovarian cancer. Sequencing used tumor tissue.

The CDR3 DNA is TGCAGTGCCCGGGACCAGAGGGTGCAGTACTTC. As protein: CSARDQRVQYF. The chain joins TRBV20-1 to TRBJ2-7, with D perhaps being TRBD1 or TRBD2 (5 bases each). Per germline, CDR1 DFQATT and CDR2 SNEGSKA (reference sequence). The CDR3 sequence is 11 residues long. V was cut by 6 bases and J by 9 bases, with 15 bases left in between.